These 17 T cell receptor beta chains originate from one sample sequenced in a study of blood T cell repertoires in COVID-19. The protocol was immunoSEQ multiplex PCR, while the TCRdb copy is restricted to in-frame clones and leaves out a portion. The repertoire consists of fewer than 350,000 clones, with 81% occurring once and the leading ten covering around 2.9%. The sample comprised peripheral blood. Every receptor here comes from a woman aged 60-75 years with active or convalescent COVID-19.

The CDR3 bases are TGCGCCAGCAGCCAACCCGGGTACCAAGAGACCCAGTACTTC. This codes for CASSQPGYQETQYF. The chain combines TRBV4-1 with TRBJ2-5, with no clear D. The CDR3 extends over 14 amino acids. V gave up 2 bases and J gave up 0 bases, with 7 bases separating them. Germline V lookup: CDR1 MGHRA, CDR2 YSYEKL.

V gene TRBV5-4 combines with J gene TRBJ1-2, with 9 bases aligning to TRBD1. CDR3 length equals 15 residues. Trimming removed 0 bases from V and 4 bases from J; junction bases left unmatched: 4. Germline V gives CDR1 SGHNT, CDR2 YYREEE (reference sequence). The CDR3 DNA is TGTGCCAGCAGCTTGGACGGGACAGGGCCCTATGGCTACACCTTC. This sequence encodes CASSLDGTGPYGYTF.

The V call is TRBV30, the J call TRBJ2-6; D remains ambiguous. Trimming took 0 bases from V and 0 from J, leaving 12 bases between them. This CDR3 spans 17 amino acids. Germline-derived CDR1 and CDR2 are GTSNPN and SVGIG (reference sequence). Here the CDR3 DNA reads TGTGCCTGGAGTGTTGAAACAGTCAGCTCTGGGGCCAACGTCCTGACTTTC. It translates to CAWSVETVSSGANVLTF.

The chain recombines TRBV30 with TRBJ1-1; D perhaps matches TRBD1 (5 bases). Trimming left V 0 bases short and J 0 bases short, with 11 bases between. The CDR3 loop spans 15 amino acids. Germline loops: CDR1 GTSNPN, CDR2 SVGIG (reference sequence). The CDR3 DNA reads TGTGCCTGGAGTGTAGGAGGGACCTTGAACACTGAAGCTTTCTTT. Amino acids: CAWSVGGTLNTEAFF.

The chain couples TRBV20-1 to TRBJ1-2; D gene ambiguous. The CDR3 length is 12 residues. CDR1 is DFQATT, CDR2 SNEGSKA, per germline (reference sequence). V lost 3 bases and J 4 bases, leaving 9 bases between the germline ends. CDR3 in amino acids: CSASPSGYGYTF. The CDR3 DNA follows: TGCAGTGCTAGTCCTTCCGGCTATGGCTACACCTTC.

In the case of this clone: A read error may produce the germline difference seen at one junction end. This sequence joins TRBV11-2 and TRBJ1-2; TRBD1 matches at 7 bases. CDR3 length: 19 amino acids. In germline, CDR1 is SGHAT, CDR2 FQNNGV. CDR3 protein: CASTLFALPRQGTTYGYTF. The CDR3 DNA reads TGTGCCAGCACCTTATTCGCCCTCCCGCGACAGGGAACGACGTATGGCTACACCTTC.

This chain joins TRBV19 and TRBJ2-3; D is possibly TRBD2 (8 bases). The CDR3 has 16 amino acids. Germline V gene lookup returns CDR1 LNHDA and CDR2 SQIVND (reference sequence). V was clipped by 5 bases and J by 2 bases, with 17 bases between them. CDR3 bases: TGTGCCAGTAGTCGGGAGGGGGCGCTTTCCACAGATACGCAGTATTTT. Translation gives CASSREGALSTDTQYF.

The rearrangement uses TRBV16 and TRBJ1-6; 7 bases are a match to TRBD1. Germline V gives CDR1 KGHSY, CDR2 FQNENV. The junction had 3 bases not matched to a gene; V was cut back by 3 bases and J by 4 bases. There are 15 residues in the CDR3. The CDR3 region is CASSQRTGYNSPLHF. The CDR3 DNA sequence: TGTGCCAGCAGCCAGAGGACAGGTTATAATTCACCCCTCCACTTT. The whole variable domain, remainder taken from reference TRBV16 and TRBJ1-6, is GEEVAQTPKHLVRGEGQKAKLYCAPIKGHSYVFWYQQVLKNEFKFLISFQNENVFDETGMPKERFSAKCLPNSPCSLEIQATKLEDSAVYFCASSQRTGYNSPLHFGNGTRLTVT.

A single count supports this clone. The chain uses TRBV19 and TRBJ1-6, with 8 bases matching TRBD1. The CDR3 contains 16 residues. Trimming removed 4 bases from V and 5 bases from J; junction bases left unmatched: 7. Germline V gene data show CDR1 as LNHDA and CDR2 as SQIVND (reference sequence). CDR3 residues: CASSTSPGQDNSPLHF. The CDR3 DNA reads TGTGCCAGTAGTACCTCTCCGGGACAGGATAATTCACCCCTCCACTTT. Complete variable domain (other parts from reference TRBV19 and TRBJ1-6): DGGITQSPKYLFRKEGQNVTLSCEQNLNHDAMYWYRQDPGQGLRLIYYSQIVNDFQKGDIAEGYSVSREKKESFPLTVTSAQKNPTAFYLCASSTSPGQDNSPLHFGNGTRLTVT.

This clone was seen only once. The chain joins TRBV19 to TRBJ2-4; tentatively, D is TRBD1 (5 bases). Germline CDR1 LNHDA, CDR2 SQIVND (reference sequence). CDR3 length equals 13 residues. The ends were cut back, 3 bases at V and 7 bases at J, with 10 bases in the middle. CDR3 amino acids: CASSIQGRNIQYF. DNA for the CDR3: TGTGCCAGTAGTATTCAGGGTCGGAACATTCAGTACTTC.

The chain couples TRBV5-4 to TRBJ2-1; a weak D match, TRBD1 (5 bases). CDR3 length: 15 amino acids. The germline CDR1 and CDR2 sequences are SGHNT and YYREEE (reference sequence). The germline V and J ends were trimmed by 0 bases and 4 bases, with 11 bases remaining between them. This CDR3 is CASSLEAGLYNEQFF. The CDR3 coding sequence is TGTGCCAGCAGCTTGGAGGCAGGGCTTTACAATGAGCAGTTCTTC.

This clone was recorded only once. This sample includes further DNA sequences coding for the same CDR3. The gene calls are TRBV2 and TRBJ1-2; D gene ambiguous. The CDR3 covers 12 residues. V was cut by 7 bases and J by 2 bases, with 8 bases left in between. CDR1 SNHLY and CDR2 FYNNEI come from the germline V gene. The CDR3 nucleotides read TGTGCCAGCACCGCGGGGAACTATGGCTACACCTTC. It codes for CASTAGNYGYTF.

The chain recombines TRBV13 with TRBJ1-2; 9 bases match TRBD1. The CDR3 loop spans 14 amino acids. In germline, CDR1 is PRHDT, CDR2 FYEKMQ (reference sequence). Trimming cost V 2 bases and J 10 bases; bases outside gene matches: 8. CDR3 DNA: TGTGCCAGCAGCTTAAGTAGGACAGGGGAGTCCTACACCTTC. Its protein product is CASSLSRTGESYTF.

This sequence joins TRBV29-1 and TRBJ1-1; D ambiguous. In germline, CDR1 is SQVTM, CDR2 ANQGSEA. The CDR3 has 14 residues. The V and J ends lost 6 bases and 6 bases respectively, with 20 bases between them. This chain's CDR3 is CSVALRLRRAEAFF. DNA for the CDR3: TGCAGCGTCGCCCTAAGGTTACGGCGGGCTGAAGCTTTCTTT. Complete variable domain (other parts from reference TRBV29-1 and TRBJ1-1): SAVISQKPSRDICQRGTSLTIQCQVDSQVTMMFWYRQQPGQSLTLIATANQGSEATYESGFVIDKFPISRPNLTFSTLTVSNMSPEDSSIYLCSVALRLRRAEAFFGQGTRLTVV.

The chain carries TRBV3-1 (or the pseudogene TRBV3-2) and TRBJ1-2; 8 bases agree with TRBD1. Trimming removed 3 bases from V and 4 bases from J; junction bases left unmatched: 7. The CDR3 consists of 15 residues. Germline CDR1 is LGHDT and CDR2 is YNNKEL (reference sequence). In DNA form, the CDR3 reads TGTGCCAGCAGCCAGGCATCGACAGGGGCCTATGGCTACACCTTC. Residues: CASSQASTGAYGYTF.

CDR3 in DNA: TGTGCCAGCAGCTTGAATCTGCCGGACAGGGCTTACACCGGGGAGCTGTTTTTT. This gives the protein CASSLNLPDRAYTGELFF. The chain combines TRBV5-6 with TRBJ2-2, with 8 bases identical to TRBD1. The CDR3 totals 18 residues. Germline V gene data show CDR1 as SGHDT and CDR2 as YYEEEE. Trimming cost V 1 base and J 3 bases; bases outside gene matches: 11.

The V call is TRBV9, the J call TRBJ2-1; tentatively, D is TRBD1 (5 bases). CDR3 length equals 15 residues. Germline-derived CDR1 and CDR2 are SGDLS and YYNGEE. V was pared by 0 bases and J by 7 bases, with 14 bases between. CDR3 region: CASSVGQGGVNEQFF. The CDR3 nucleotides are TGTGCCAGCAGCGTAGGTCAGGGCGGCGTAAATGAGCAGTTCTTC.